The 10 T cell receptor beta chains reported below all come from one sample, sequenced in a study of spatial heterogeneity in lung cancer. TCRdb used MiXCR to reprocess the 5' RACE reads, holding one entry per CDR3 protein. The sample yields some 22,000 distinct CDR3 sequences, around 2.8% seen once. Time point meaning: sample taken at primary tumor resection. The antigens these receptors bind are not known. Study-wide points: Tumor mutation counts were tracked by expanded intratumoral alpha and beta TCR counts.

The material sequenced was lung tumor tissue, taken at surgery. The receptors here all came from a male donor with early-stage non-small cell lung cancer.

The sample holds many counts of this clonotype. This chain links TRBV6-1 with TRBJ2-1; 9 bases are shared with TRBD2. The CDR3 extends over 17 amino acids. J lost 2 bases, V lost 1 base, and 6 bases had no gene match. The germline V gene encodes CDR1 MNHNS and CDR2 SASEGT. The CDR3 nucleotides read TGTGCCAGCAGTGAAGAGGCTAGCGGGATCCCCTACAATGAGCAGTTCTTC. Its protein product is CASSEEASGIPYNEQFF.

This clonotype was counted ten times or more. The chain recombines TRBV3-1 with TRBJ1-3; D call uncertain. The CDR3 covers 15 residues. Trimming cost V 0 bases and J 1 base, with 7 bases left between them. CDR1 and CDR2 (germline): LGHDT, YNNKEL (reference sequence). The CDR3 protein is CASSQEEISGNTIYF. The DNA for the CDR3 is TGTGCCAGCAGCCAAGAGGAGATTTCTGGAAACACCATATATTTT.

This clonotype was detected only a few times. The V gene is TRBV11-2, the J gene TRBJ2-2; 8 bases are a match to TRBD1. Germline-derived CDR1 and CDR2 are SGHAT and FQNNGV. The CDR3 contains 15 residues. Losses at the gene ends were 2 bases for V and 6 bases for J; bases not matched to a gene: 5. The CDR3 reads CASSLLDRGAGELFF. The CDR3 DNA sequence: TGTGCCAGCAGCTTACTAGACAGGGGCGCCGGGGAGCTGTTTTTT.

The V gene is TRBV6-1, the J gene TRBJ1-1; D gene unclear. The V end was cut by 6 bases, the J end by 3 bases, with 11 bases between. CDR1 and CDR2 (germline): MNHNS, SASEGT. This CDR3 region has 13 residues. In DNA, the CDR3 is TGTGCCAGCAGACTGGCGCCGGACACTGAAGCTTTCTTT. Translation gives CASRLAPDTEAFF.

In its sample, this clonotype was seen many times. The CDR3 spells CASSPWTSGSADTQYF. DNA for the CDR3: TGCGCCAGCAGCCCTTGGACTAGCGGGAGTGCAGATACGCAGTATTTT. The chain couples TRBV5-1 to TRBJ2-3, with 13 bases identical to TRBD2. This CDR3 is 16 amino acids long. The germline gives CDR1 SGHRS, CDR2 YFSETQ. V shed 4 bases and J 4 bases; nucleotides not matched to a gene: 6.

This clonotype occurred many times. V usage is TRBV29-1 and J usage is TRBJ2-5; no reliable D call. This CDR3 contains 13 residues. Trimming took 2 bases from V and 5 from J, leaving 12 bases between them. Germline assignment: CDR1 SQVTM and CDR2 ANQGSEA. In DNA form, the CDR3 reads TGCAGCGTTGAAAGGAGTGCGCTCGAGACCCAGTACTTC. Translated, it gives CSVERSALETQYF.

This clonotype has a count of ten or more. The chain is built from TRBV27 and TRBJ1-1; maybe TRBD1 (6 bases). Trimming pared 5 bases from V and 9 bases from J, leaving 13 bases between. CDR1 MNHEY and CDR2 SMNVEV come from the germline V gene (reference sequence). The CDR3 loop spans 12 amino acids. The CDR3 DNA reads TGTGCCAGCAGTCACAGGGAGTCAAAAGCTTTCTTT. Amino acid sequence: CASSHRESKAFF.

This clonotype was seen at least ten times. This rearrangement joins TRBV7-9 to TRBJ1-4; D is uncertain. The CDR3 is made up of 15 amino acids. V was pared by 5 bases and J by 3 bases, with 13 bases between. Germline V gene lookup returns CDR1 SEHNR and CDR2 FQNEAQ (reference sequence). CDR3 nucleotides: TGTGCCAGCAGCCTGGGCGAAGCGGCTAATGAAAAACTGTTTTTT. Translating it yields CASSLGEAANEKLFF.

This clonotype has just a few counts. The chain has TRBV19 and TRBJ2-7; D is tentatively TRBD1 or TRBD2 (5 bases each). The V end was cut by 6 bases, the J end by 8 bases, with 14 bases between. Germline lookup yields CDR1 LNHDA and CDR2 SQIVND (reference sequence). The CDR3 runs to 12 residues. The CDR3 region is CASSLLGTKQYF. CDR3 DNA: TGTGCCAGTAGCCTGCTGGGGACGAAGCAGTACTTC.

By share, this clonotype ranks as medium-sized. The chain links TRBV25-1 to TRBJ2-1, with D possibly TRBD2 on 6 matching bases. Germline assignment: CDR1 MGHDK and CDR2 SYGVNS. The V gene lost 3 bases and the J gene lost 8 bases, with 17 bases spanning the gap. This CDR3 is built from 15 residues. CDR3: CASSDGSGPFDEQFF. For the CDR3, the DNA is TGTGCCAGCAGTGATGGTAGCGGCCCCTTCGATGAGCAGTTCTTC. Full variable domain (outside the CDR3, taken from reference TRBV25-1 and TRBJ2-1): EADIYQTPRYLVIGTGKKITLECSQTMGHDKMYWYQQDPGMELHLIHYSYGVNSTEKGDLSSESTVSRIRTEHFPLTLESARPSHTSQYLCASSDGSGPFDEQFFGPGTRLTVL.